The 11 T cell receptor beta chains reported below all come from one sample, sequenced in a study of T cell responses to AZD1222 COVID-19 vaccine (dated by TCRdb to about 2021). Receptor libraries were prepared by the immunoSEQ multiplex PCR assay. This is the immuneACCESS table as TCRdb keeps it, with only in-frame sequences that have V and J called. A part of the clones is gone; compared with another copy, unresolved V genes explain less than half, and the rest is unexplained. Present in this sample are 90,000 to 100,000 clones, around nine tenths of which were seen just once. The top ten hold about 17% of the sample. Interpreted using the paper, the time point label stands for: about 28 days (+/-7) after the second vaccine dose. The specimen was peripheral blood, collected 28 days after the second AZD1222 dose. Receptor source: an adult who received the AZD1222 COVID-19 vaccine.

V usage is TRBV28 and J usage is TRBJ1-1; D perhaps matches TRBD1 (6 bases). The CDR3 extends over 16 amino acids. V was shortened by 3 bases and J by 5 bases, with 19 bases between the two germline ends. Germline assignment: CDR1 MDHEN and CDR2 SYDVKM. DNA for the CDR3: TGTGCCAGCAGTTTGGGGATTGGTGGGGGGCCTACTGAAGCTTTCTTT. Translated, it gives CASSLGIGGGPTEAFF.

The V and J genes are TRBV27 and TRBJ2-6; D not certain. This CDR3 has 13 amino acids. Germline CDR1 and CDR2: MNHEY and SMNVEV (reference sequence). V shed 3 bases and J shed 4 bases, with 4 bases lying between them. The CDR3 region has the DNA TGTGCCAGCAGTTTTACGGGGGCCAACGTCCTGACTTTC. Translating it yields CASSFTGANVLTF.

In its sample, this clone was seen a few times. The chain combines TRBV27 with TRBJ2-7; 9 bases line up with TRBD1. The germline CDR1 and CDR2 sequences are MNHEY and SMNVEV (reference sequence). This CDR3 comprises 15 residues. V trimming: 1 base; J trimming: 7 bases; junction bases outside the gene matches: 8. In DNA, the CDR3 is TGTGCCAGCAGTTTATGGGGGACAGGGATGGGGGAGCAGTACTTC. Encoded protein: CASSLWGTGMGEQYF.

Concerning this clone: Distinct nucleotide sequences in the sample also encode this CDR3. The V and J genes are TRBV9 and TRBJ1-1, with D possibly being TRBD1 (5 bases). The CDR3 has 14 amino acids. V shed 0 bases and J shed 4 bases, with 10 bases lying between them. Germline V lookup: CDR1 SGDLS, CDR2 YYNGEE. The CDR3 sequence: CASSVVGGSTEAFF. In nucleotides, the CDR3 is TGTGCCAGCAGCGTAGTCGGGGGGAGCACTGAAGCTTTCTTT.

V usage is TRBV2 and J usage is TRBJ2-7, with D perhaps given as TRBD1 or TRBD2 (5 bases each). V lost 5 bases, J lost 2 bases, and 16 bases lay in between. Germline lookup yields CDR1 SNHLY and CDR2 FYNNEI. This CDR3 spans 15 amino acids. CDR3 bases: TGTGCCAGCAGTTCGGGACGGGATCCGACCTACGAGCAGTACTTC. This translates into CASSSGRDPTYEQYF.

This clone was found once. The chain combines TRBV20-1 with TRBJ2-7; D not resolved. V dropped 3 bases and J dropped 3 bases, with 9 bases sitting between them. This CDR3 region has 12 residues. From germline, CDR1 is DFQATT and CDR2 SNEGSKA (reference sequence). The CDR3 sequence: CSASALHYEQYF. As DNA, the CDR3 is TGCAGTGCTAGTGCCCTGCACTACGAGCAGTACTTC.

The chain combines TRBV2 with TRBJ1-6, with TRBD1 as a possible D gene (6 bases). CDR1 SNHLY and CDR2 FYNNEI come from the germline V gene. The length of the CDR3 is 16 residues. V lost 6 bases and J 7 bases, leaving 19 bases between the germline ends. CDR3 coding DNA: TGTGCCAGCAGGCGAAACCCAGGGGAGAGCAATTCACCCCTCCACTTT. Translating it yields CASRRNPGESNSPLHF.

The sample holds one count of this clone. CDR3 amino acids: CAWSVTEVGAFF. The CDR3 DNA follows: TGTGCCTGGAGTGTAACCGAGGTAGGAGCTTTCTTT. The chain carries TRBV30 and TRBJ1-1; D ambiguous. Per the germline V gene, CDR1 is GTSNPN and CDR2 is SVGIG (reference sequence). V dropped 0 bases and J dropped 10 bases, with 12 bases sitting between them. The CDR3 is 12 amino acids.

J is TRBJ1-6 and V is TRBV10-3; D might be TRBD1 (6 bases). V shed 4 bases and J shed 8 bases, with 6 bases lying between them. CDR1 ENHRY and CDR2 SYGVKD come from the germline V gene. The CDR3 is made up of 12 amino acids. CDR3 sequence: CAISGTDSPLHF. Here the CDR3 DNA reads TGTGCCATCAGTGGGACAGATTCACCCCTCCACTTT.

This CDR3 is CASSGGMDRAYEQYF. The CDR3 DNA reads as TGTGCCAGTAGTGGGGGGATGGACAGGGCCTACGAGCAGTACTTC. The rearrangement links TRBV19 to TRBJ2-7, with 8 bases fitting TRBD1. This CDR3 is 15 amino acids long. Germline CDR1 and CDR2: LNHDA and SQIVND (reference sequence). Trimming at V came to 5 bases and at J to 2 bases, leaving 8 bases not matched to a gene. Together with reference TRBV19 and TRBJ2-7, the CDR3 gives the full variable domain: DGGITQSPKYLFRKEGQNVTLSCEQNLNHDAMYWYRQDPGQGLRLIYYSQIVNDFQKGDIAEGYSVSREKKESFPLTVTSAQKNPTAFYLCASSGGMDRAYEQYFGPGTRLTVT.

This clone was detected only a few times. The chain links TRBV7-2 to TRBJ1-5, with a tentative D call TRBD1 (6 bases). V was clipped by 5 bases and J by 5 bases, with 13 bases between them. The CDR3 has 14 amino acids. The germline gives CDR1 SGHTA, CDR2 FQGNSA. This CDR3 reads CASSQNGGDQPQHF. The CDR3 DNA is TGTGCCAGCAGCCAGAACGGGGGCGATCAGCCCCAGCATTTT.